These T cell receptor beta chains were read from a single sample in a study of T cell changes during pregnancy in multiple sclerosis. Some clones are missing from TCRdb's copy, which holds only in-frame ones; the method was immunoSEQ multiplex PCR. The sample has just under 65,000 clones, about nine tenths seen once. Specimen: peripheral blood, collected in the second trimester of pregnancy. These receptors all stem from a female donor in good health, enrolled as a control in a pregnancy study. CDR3s include the opening cysteine and the closing phenylalanine or tryptophan. Each record gives: CDR3 length, V gene, clone size, D gene, J gene, CDR3 DNA, CDR3 protein. D genes are given only for firm matches. Not every row has a clone size; where given, it reads once, few, many or a size class.

len: 15
v_gene: TRBV5-8
abundance: .
d_gene: .
j_gene: TRBJ2-6
CDR3nt: TGTGCCAGCAGCAAGGGAGACTCTGGGGCCAACGTCCTGACTTTC
CDR3aa: CASSKGDSGANVLTF

len: 17
v_gene: TRBV7-6
abundance: .
d_gene: TRBD2
j_gene: TRBJ2-7
CDR3nt: TGTGCCAGCAGCTTAACGACTAGCGGGCACCCGAACTACGAGCAGTACTTC
CDR3aa: CASSLTTSGHPNYEQYF

len: 13
v_gene: TRBV6-6
abundance: .
d_gene: .
j_gene: TRBJ2-7
CDR3nt: TGTGCCAGCAGTTACTCGAACCGCGGCGAGCAGTACTTC
CDR3aa: CASSYSNRGEQYF

len: 15
v_gene: TRBV27
abundance: .
d_gene: TRBD1
j_gene: TRBJ2-1
CDR3nt: TGTGCCAGCAGTCCCGGACAGGGGGTGGCCCATGAGCAGTTCTTC
CDR3aa: CASSPGQGVAHEQFF

len: 13
v_gene: TRBV6-4
abundance: once
d_gene: TRBD2
j_gene: TRBJ2-7
CDR3nt: TGTGCCATCCTAGCGGGAGTGTCCTACGAGCAGTACTTC
CDR3aa: CAILAGVSYEQYF

len: 13
v_gene: TRBV28
abundance: .
d_gene: .
j_gene: TRBJ1-1
CDR3nt: TGTGCCAGCAGTCCGTCGACACCCGCTGAAGCTTTCTTT
CDR3aa: CASSPSTPAEAFF

len: 14
v_gene: TRBV19
abundance: .
d_gene: TRBD2
j_gene: TRBJ2-1
CDR3nt: TGTGCCAGTACCATCAGCGGGGGGGGAAATGAGCAGTTCTTC
CDR3aa: CASTISGGGNEQFF

len: 13
v_gene: TRBV19
abundance: few
d_gene: .
j_gene: TRBJ2-7
CDR3nt: TGTGCCAGTAGTATGAGGATAACCTACGAGCAGTACTTC
CDR3aa: CASSMRITYEQYF

len: 15
v_gene: TRBV6-6
abundance: .
d_gene: TRBD2
j_gene: TRBJ2-3
CDR3nt: TGTGCCAGCAGCCCAAGCGGGGGGTACACAGATACGCAGTATTTT
CDR3aa: CASSPSGGYTDTQYF

len: 12
v_gene: TRBV19
abundance: .
d_gene: .
j_gene: TRBJ1-3
CDR3nt: TGTGCCAGTTCAAGTGGGCAGTCCACCATATATTTT
CDR3aa: CASSSGQSTIYF

len: 15
v_gene: TRBV2
abundance: .
d_gene: TRBD2
j_gene: TRBJ2-1
CDR3nt: TGTGCCAGCAGATTAGCGGGGGGACTCTACAATGAGCAGTTCTTC
CDR3aa: CASRLAGGLYNEQFF

len: 14
v_gene: TRBV7-2
abundance: .
d_gene: .
j_gene: TRBJ2-2
CDR3nt: TGTGCCAGCACCCGTGGAGGAACCACCGGGGAGCTGTTTTTT
CDR3aa: CASTRGGTTGELFF

len: 16
v_gene: TRBV15
abundance: .
d_gene: .
j_gene: TRBJ1-4
CDR3nt: TGTGCCACCAGCAGAGATACGACAGCCTCTAATGAAAAACTGTTTTTT
CDR3aa: CATSRDTTASNEKLFF

len: 14
v_gene: TRBV7-9
abundance: .
d_gene: .
j_gene: TRBJ2-7
CDR3nt: TGTGCCAGCAGCTTACGCGGAAAGACCTACGAGCAGTACTTC
CDR3aa: CASSLRGKTYEQYF

len: 17
v_gene: TRBV15
abundance: .
d_gene: TRBD2
j_gene: TRBJ2-1
CDR3nt: TGTGCCACCAGCAGAGATAGGGCCGCCAGCGGGGCTAATGAGCAGTTCTTC
CDR3aa: CATSRDRAASGANEQFF

len: 14
v_gene: TRBV19
abundance: .
d_gene: .
j_gene: TRBJ2-7
CDR3nt: TGTGCCAGTAGTATAGCCGGATCGGGCTACGAGCAGTACTTC
CDR3aa: CASSIAGSGYEQYF